This T cell receptor (beta chain) was obtained from a study of cytomegalovirus exposure and HLA in healthy donors. Worth noting for this clone: Its specificity is not known.

Study-wide results and caveats: As a later analysis showed, a missense DCLRE1C variant was linked to trimming of TCR beta V- and J-genes.

A multiplex PCR was run with 60 Vbeta primers and 13 Jbeta primers. Profiling relied on immunoSEQ multiplex PCR, and the TCRdb table lists in-frame clones only, not all of them. This sample's clone table lists approximately 120,000 clones. The source of this sequence is a man aged 40-50 years in good health and CMV-seronegative. Sample: PBMCs.

The CDR3, as DNA: TGTGCCAGCAGCTTAGTACAGGGGGCTTACCACACCGGGGAGCTGTTTTTT. It encodes CASSLVQGAYHTGELFF. V gene TRBV7-2 combines with J gene TRBJ2-2; 9 bases match TRBD1. Germline values: CDR1 SGHTA, CDR2 FQGNSA. The CDR3 runs to 17 residues. After removal of 1 base from V and 3 bases from J, the junction contained 6 bases not matched to a gene.